The 13 T cell receptor beta chains reported below all come from one sample, sequenced in a study of shared clonotypes between healthy human individuals. TCRdb's table, derived via immunoSEQ multiplex PCR, lists solely in-frame clones and lacks some. The profile shows a few million clones, 85% to 95% of them singletons. The specimen was naive CD4+ T cells from PBMCs. Described subset: CD45RA+ positively selected. These receptors all stem from a man aged 18 to 29 in good health. Some clones in this sample may be carry-over from other donors' samples.

This clone has just one count. This sequence joins TRBV9 and TRBJ2-5; 9 bases line up with TRBD1. This CDR3 spans 16 amino acids. CDR1 and CDR2 (germline): SGDLS, YYNGEE. The trim removed 3 bases at V and 2 bases at J, leaving 8 bases unmatched. DNA for the CDR3: TGTGCCAGCAGCGCCGCACAGGGGGCCTTACAAGAGACCCAGTACTTC. Protein: CASSAAQGALQETQYF.

This chain joins TRBV10-1 and TRBJ2-6; no reliable D call. The CDR3 spans 18 residues. Trimming took 0 bases from V and 1 from J, leaving 13 bases between them. Per germline, CDR1 WNHNN and CDR2 SYGVQD (reference sequence). CDR3 nucleotide sequence: TGCGCCAGCAGTGAGTCGGCACCGTTCGCGTCTGGGGCCAACGTCCTGACTTTC. Encoded protein: CASSESAPFASGANVLTF.

This clone was seen once. The V call is TRBV29-1, the J call TRBJ2-1; the match to TRBD2 covers 12 bases. There are 16 residues in the CDR3. The trim removed 0 bases at V and 12 bases at J, leaving 12 bases unmatched. Germline CDR1 is SQVTM and CDR2 is ANQGSEA. The DNA for the CDR3 is TGCAGCGTTGAAGATTTTTGGGCTAGCGGGAGGGCGGGGCAGTTCTTC. It is translated as CSVEDFWASGRAGQFF.

V is TRBV15 and J is TRBJ2-1; 9 bases align to TRBD2. The germline V gene has CDR1 LNHNV and CDR2 YYDKDF (reference sequence). CDR3 length: 16 amino acids. Trimming at V came to 0 bases and at J to 5 bases, leaving 5 bases not matched to a gene. The CDR3 DNA reads as TGTGCCACCAGCAGAGAGCCAGCGGGAGGTAACAATGAGCAGTTCTTC. It is translated as CATSREPAGGNNEQFF. The whole variable domain, filled in from reference TRBV15 and TRBJ2-1, reads DAMVIQNPRYQVTQFGKPVTLSCSQTLNHNVMYWYQQKSSQAPKLLFHYYDKDFNNEADTPDNFQSRRPNTSFCFLDIRSPGLGDTAMYLCATSREPAGGNNEQFFGPGTRLTVL.

The genes are TRBV15 and TRBJ1-2; maybe TRBD1 (5 bases). V was cut by 4 bases and J by 8 bases, with 17 bases left in between. Germline V gene lookup returns CDR1 LNHNV and CDR2 YYDKDF (reference sequence). This CDR3 has 14 residues. The CDR3 is CATSTDWDSSGYTF. CDR3 DNA sequence: TGTGCCACCAGCACCGATTGGGACTCGTCGGGCTACACCTTC.

The chain's CDR3 is CASSRGQGTSYEQYF. The DNA of the CDR3 is TGTGCCAGCAGTCGCGGACAGGGGACTTCCTACGAGCAGTACTTC. The chain links TRBV6-6 to TRBJ2-7; TRBD1 matches at 9 bases. Losses at the gene ends were 5 bases for V and 1 base for J; bases not matched to a gene: 6. CDR3 size: 15 residues. Per germline, CDR1 MNHNY and CDR2 SVGAGI (reference sequence).

The chain is built from TRBV29-1 and TRBJ1-2; D may be TRBD1 (5 bases). The CDR3 runs 15 residues. The germline gives CDR1 SQVTM, CDR2 ANQGSEA. The V end lost 3 bases, the J end lost 4 bases, and 18 bases lay between the germline ends. The CDR3 reads CSVEEGNPGGYGYTF. In DNA form, the CDR3 reads TGCAGCGTTGAGGAGGGGAACCCGGGGGGCTATGGCTACACCTTC.

The rearrangement joins TRBV4-2 to TRBJ1-1, with D unclear. Trimming pared 1 base from V and 1 base from J, leaving 7 bases between. The CDR3 is made up of 14 amino acids. Looked up from germline, CDR1 is LGHNA and CDR2 is YNFKEQ. This CDR3 reads CASSQGLGNTEAFF. The CDR3 region has the DNA TGTGCCAGCAGCCAAGGTTTAGGGAACACTGAAGCTTTCTTT.

This clone appeared once. V and J are TRBV7-9 and TRBJ2-5; 7 bases are shared with TRBD1. The germline gives CDR1 SEHNR, CDR2 FQNEAQ (reference sequence). V shed 7 bases, J shed 1 base, and the junction held 12 bases outside the gene matches. The CDR3 totals 16 residues. The CDR3 is CASNIYVRQGQETQYF. The CDR3 region has the DNA TGTGCCAGCAACATATATGTGAGACAGGGCCAAGAGACCCAGTACTTC.

The chain employs TRBV11-2 and TRBJ1-5; 10 positions agree with TRBD1. Germline-derived CDR1 and CDR2 are SGHAT and FQNNGV. This CDR3 has 15 residues. V was clipped by 5 bases and J by 7 bases; unmatched bases: 8. CDR3 nucleotides: TGTGCCAGCAGCCCCCGACAGGGGGCTTGGCAGCCCCAGCATTTT. Translation gives CASSPRQGAWQPQHF.

The chain employs TRBV20-1 and TRBJ1-1; no definite D call. Germline V gives CDR1 DFQATT, CDR2 SNEGSKA (reference sequence). The CDR3 totals 11 residues. For the CDR3, the DNA is TGCAGCGGGCTTATAGACACTGAAGCTTTCTTT. Its protein product is CSGLIDTEAFF.

V gene TRBV28 combines with J gene TRBJ1-5, with 7 bases identical to TRBD1. Germline V CDR1 and CDR2: MDHEN, SYDVKM. The CDR3 runs to 13 residues. Germline trimming cut 5 bases from V and 5 bases from J; bases unmatched to any gene: 3. CDR3 nucleotides: TGTGCCAGCAGTCGGGACAGCGATCAGCCCCAGCATTTT. It encodes CASSRDSDQPQHF.

Of note for this clone: This likely comes from a read error, as the CDR3 has no conserved phenylalanine or tryptophan at its end. The DNA is omitted, as the CDR3 cannot be located on it reliably, and the CDR3 follows TCRdb's listing. V is TRBV7-9 and J is TRBJ1-2. CDR1 is SEHNR, CDR2 FQNEAQ, per germline (reference sequence). The CDR3 adds up to 9 amino acids, both ends counted. This CDR3 is CASRPTTLV.